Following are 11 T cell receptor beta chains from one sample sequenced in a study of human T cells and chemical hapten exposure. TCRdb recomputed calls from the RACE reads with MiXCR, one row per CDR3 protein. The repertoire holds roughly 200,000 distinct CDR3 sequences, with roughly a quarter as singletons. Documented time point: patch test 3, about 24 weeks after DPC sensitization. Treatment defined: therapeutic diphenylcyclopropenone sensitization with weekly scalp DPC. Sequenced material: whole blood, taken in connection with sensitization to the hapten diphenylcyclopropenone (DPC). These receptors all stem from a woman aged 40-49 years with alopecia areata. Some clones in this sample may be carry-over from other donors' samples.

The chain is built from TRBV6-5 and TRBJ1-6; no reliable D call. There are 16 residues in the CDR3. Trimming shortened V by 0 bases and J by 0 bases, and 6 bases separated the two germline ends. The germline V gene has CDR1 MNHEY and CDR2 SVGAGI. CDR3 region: CASSYSGLSYNSPLHF. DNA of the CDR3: TGTGCCAGCAGTTACTCCGGACTCTCCTATAATTCACCCCTCCACTTT.

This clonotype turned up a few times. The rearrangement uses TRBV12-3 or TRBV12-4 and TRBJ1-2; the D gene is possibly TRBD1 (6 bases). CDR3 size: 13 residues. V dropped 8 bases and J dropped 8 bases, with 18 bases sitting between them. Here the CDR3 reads CASRLGGAGGYTF. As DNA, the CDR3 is TGTGCCAGCCGACTGGGGGGGGCAGGGGGCTACACCTTC.

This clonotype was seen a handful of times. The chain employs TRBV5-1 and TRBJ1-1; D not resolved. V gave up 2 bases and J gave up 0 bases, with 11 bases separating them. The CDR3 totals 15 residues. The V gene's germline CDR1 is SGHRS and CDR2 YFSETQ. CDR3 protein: CASSLDPGMNTEAFF. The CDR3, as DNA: TGCGCCAGCAGCTTAGATCCCGGTATGAACACTGAAGCTTTCTTT.

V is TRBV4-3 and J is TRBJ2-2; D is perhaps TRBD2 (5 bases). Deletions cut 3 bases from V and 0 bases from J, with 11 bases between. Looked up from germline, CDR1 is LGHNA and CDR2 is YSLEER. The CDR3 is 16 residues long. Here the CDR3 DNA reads TGCGCCAGCAGCCAGTTCATCGGGGCGAACACCGGGGAGCTGTTTTTT. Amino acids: CASSQFIGANTGELFF.

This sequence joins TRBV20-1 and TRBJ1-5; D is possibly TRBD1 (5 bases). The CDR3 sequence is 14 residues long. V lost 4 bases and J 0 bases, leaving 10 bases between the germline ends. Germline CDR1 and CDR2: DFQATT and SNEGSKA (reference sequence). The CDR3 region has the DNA TGCAGTGCTAAGGAGGGGCCTAGCAATCAGCCCCAGCATTTT. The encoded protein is CSAKEGPSNQPQHF.

CDR3 amino acids: CASSQGQAGVGRDEQFF. The CDR3 DNA reads as TGTGCCAGCAGCCAAGGCCAGGCGGGAGTTGGTCGCGATGAGCAGTTCTTC. The rearrangement links TRBV4-2 to TRBJ2-1, with 7 positions matching TRBD2. Trimming cost V 1 base and J 8 bases; bases outside gene matches: 14. The CDR3 runs to 17 residues. In germline, CDR1 is LGHNA, CDR2 YNFKEQ.

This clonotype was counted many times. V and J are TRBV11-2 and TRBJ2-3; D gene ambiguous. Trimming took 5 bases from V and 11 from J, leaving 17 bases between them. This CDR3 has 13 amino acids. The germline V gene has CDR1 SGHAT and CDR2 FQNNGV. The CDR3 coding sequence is TGTGCCAGCAGCACCCGGACGGGCCCGCAGCAGTATTTT. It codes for CASSTRTGPQQYF. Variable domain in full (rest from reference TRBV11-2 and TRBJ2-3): EAGVAQSPRYKIIEKRQSVAFWCNPISGHATLYWYQQILGQGPKLLIQFQNNGVVDDSQLPKDRFSAERLKGVDSTLKIQPAKLEDSAVYLCASSTRTGPQQYFGPGTRLTVL.

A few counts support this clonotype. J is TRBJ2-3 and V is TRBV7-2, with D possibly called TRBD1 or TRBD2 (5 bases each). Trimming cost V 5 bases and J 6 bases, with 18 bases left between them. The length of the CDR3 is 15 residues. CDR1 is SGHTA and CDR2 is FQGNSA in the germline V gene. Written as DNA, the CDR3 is TGTGCCAGCAGCCCGAGGGGAATAATCGCCGATACGCAGTATTTT. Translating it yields CASSPRGIIADTQYF.

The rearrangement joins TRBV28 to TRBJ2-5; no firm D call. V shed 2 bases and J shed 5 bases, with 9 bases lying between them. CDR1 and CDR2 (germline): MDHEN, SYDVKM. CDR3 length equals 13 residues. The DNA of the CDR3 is TGTGCCAGCAGTTTAACCAGGCCGGAGACCCAGTACTTC. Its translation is CASSLTRPETQYF. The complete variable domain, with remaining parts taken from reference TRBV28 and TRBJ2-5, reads DVKVTQSSRYLVKRTGEKVFLECVQDMDHENMFWYRQDPGLGLRLIYFSYDVKMKEKGDIPEGYSVSREKKERFSLILESASTNQTSMYLCASSLTRPETQYFGPGTRLLVL.

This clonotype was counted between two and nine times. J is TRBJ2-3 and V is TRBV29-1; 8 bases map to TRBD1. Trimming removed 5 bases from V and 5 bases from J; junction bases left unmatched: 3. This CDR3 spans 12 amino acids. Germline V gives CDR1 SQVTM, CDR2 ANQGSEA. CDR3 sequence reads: CSVQGAVDTQYF. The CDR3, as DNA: TGCAGCGTTCAGGGGGCTGTAGATACGCAGTATTTT.

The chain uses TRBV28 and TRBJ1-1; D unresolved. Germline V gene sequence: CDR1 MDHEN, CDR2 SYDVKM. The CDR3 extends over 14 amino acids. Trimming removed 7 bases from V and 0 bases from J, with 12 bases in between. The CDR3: CASNPAGMNTEAFF. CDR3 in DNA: TGTGCCAGCAACCCCGCGGGGATGAACACTGAAGCTTTCTTT. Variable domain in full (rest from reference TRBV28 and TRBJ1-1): DVKVTQSSRYLVKRTGEKVFLECVQDMDHENMFWYRQDPGLGLRLIYFSYDVKMKEKGDIPEGYSVSREKKERFSLILESASTNQTSMYLCASNPAGMNTEAFFGQGTRLTVV.